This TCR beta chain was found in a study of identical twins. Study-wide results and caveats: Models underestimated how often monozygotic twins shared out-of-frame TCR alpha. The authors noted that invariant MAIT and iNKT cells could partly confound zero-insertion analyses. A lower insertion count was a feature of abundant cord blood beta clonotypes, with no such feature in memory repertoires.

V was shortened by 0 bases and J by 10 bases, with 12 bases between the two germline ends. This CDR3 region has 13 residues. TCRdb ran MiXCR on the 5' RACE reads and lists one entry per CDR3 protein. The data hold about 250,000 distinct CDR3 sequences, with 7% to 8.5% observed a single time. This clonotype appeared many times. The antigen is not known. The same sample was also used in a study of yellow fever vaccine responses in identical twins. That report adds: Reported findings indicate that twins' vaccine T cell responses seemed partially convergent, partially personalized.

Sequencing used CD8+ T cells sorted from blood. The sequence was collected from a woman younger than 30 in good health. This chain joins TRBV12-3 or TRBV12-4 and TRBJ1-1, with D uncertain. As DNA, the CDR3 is TGTGCCAGCAGTTTAGCGGGAGACGGTTTAGCTTTCTTT. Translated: CASSLAGDGLAFF.